This T cell receptor (beta chain) was captured in a study of T cell responses to AZD1222 COVID-19 vaccine. General study results and limits: Baseline seropositivity occurred in only a handful of AZD1222 recipients. With two AZD1222 doses given, Spike-specific TCR breadth and depth both rose. Donors in the cohort were predominantly white British and more often female, and clonal diversity was possibly underestimated.

Profiled with immunoSEQ multiplex PCR; TCRdb holds only in-frame clones, not every one. The table has 150,000 to 200,000 clones, approximately 90% seen once; the top ten hold 4.4%. With regard to this clone: Its antigen is undetermined.

This CDR3 is 13 amino acids long. Trimming pared 6 bases from V and 3 bases from J, leaving 12 bases between. The genes are TRBV12-3 or TRBV12-4 and TRBJ2-7, with D perhaps matching TRBD1 (6 bases). Sequences were derived from peripheral blood, sampled on day 0 of AZD1222 vaccination. This clonotype originated in an adult in good health. The CDR3 sequence is CASRLSGDYEQYF. The DNA of the CDR3 is TGTGCCAGCAGACTCTCAGGGGACTACGAGCAGTACTTC.